Listed here are 11 T cell receptor beta chains from one sample, sequenced in a study of blood T cell repertoires in COVID-19. The data were produced by immunoSEQ multiplex PCR, yet TCRdb's version contains in-frame clones alone and is incomplete. The sample shows under 200,000 clones, around nine tenths of them seen only once. Sequenced sample: peripheral blood. All receptors come from an elderly woman with COVID-19, enrolled during active disease.

The chain employs TRBV7-2 and TRBJ2-5; 7 bases fit TRBD2. Germline CDR1 SGHTA, CDR2 FQGNSA. The V gene end was trimmed by 3 bases and the J gene end by 4 bases; junction bases not matched to a gene: 5. This CDR3 region has 14 residues. The CDR3 here is CASSLGGVTETQYF. For the CDR3, the DNA is TGTGCCAGCAGCTTGGGGGGGGTGACAGAGACCCAGTACTTC.

The chain links TRBV5-1 to TRBJ2-2; the match to TRBD2 covers 7 bases. Losses at the gene ends were 4 bases for V and 6 bases for J; bases not matched to a gene: 6. This CDR3 spans 14 amino acids. The V gene's germline CDR1 is SGHRS and CDR2 YFSETQ. CDR3 nucleotides: TGCGCCAGCAGCCCGTTAAGCGGGGCCGGGGAGCTGTTTTTT. Residues: CASSPLSGAGELFF.

The chain recombines TRBV28 with TRBJ1-2, with D tentatively TRBD1 (5 bases). Germline lookup yields CDR1 MDHEN and CDR2 SYDVKM. This CDR3 contains 13 residues. V lost 2 bases and J lost 4, with 8 bases in between. The CDR3 coding sequence is TGTGCCAGCAGTTTACAGGGAAGCTATGGCTACACCTTC. Residues: CASSLQGSYGYTF.

This chain connects TRBV27 to TRBJ2-1; 7 positions agree with TRBD2. With V trimmed by 8 bases and J by 8 bases, 12 bases remained unmatched. Germline V gene data show CDR1 as MNHEY and CDR2 as SMNVEV (reference sequence). The CDR3 runs to 14 residues. CDR3 in amino acids: CASRKGGPWDEQFF. The CDR3 bases are TGTGCCAGCCGAAAGGGAGGGCCTTGGGATGAGCAGTTCTTC.

Turning to this clone: Other DNA sequences of this sample code for an identical CDR3. This chain links TRBV19 with TRBJ1-1; possible D gene TRBD1, 6 bases. V lost 5 bases and J lost 5, with 12 bases in between. Germline V lookup: CDR1 LNHDA, CDR2 SQIVND (reference sequence). The CDR3 has 13 amino acids. The CDR3 bases are TGTGCCAGTAGTCCAGACAGGTCTACTGAAGCTTTCTTT. It yields the protein CASSPDRSTEAFF.

The V gene is TRBV6-5, the J gene TRBJ2-2; 14 positions agree with TRBD2. This CDR3 region has 14 residues. Germline V lookup: CDR1 MNHEY, CDR2 SVGAGI. With V trimmed by 10 bases and J by 6 bases, 4 bases remained unmatched. The CDR3, as DNA: TGTGCCACCCGGACTAGCGGGAGGTCCGGGGAGCTGTTTTTT. This translates into CATRTSGRSGELFF.

Points on this clone: This sample also contains other DNA sequences that code for the same CDR3. V gene TRBV28 combines with J gene TRBJ2-1; 8 nucleotides line up with TRBD2. With 2 bases clipped from V and 5 bases from J, the junction kept 5 bases outside the gene matches. This CDR3 is built from 15 residues. The germline CDR1 and CDR2 sequences are MDHEN and SYDVKM. The chain's CDR3 is CASSLTSGTHNEQFF. CDR3 DNA sequence: TGTGCCAGCAGTTTAACTAGCGGAACGCACAATGAGCAGTTCTTC.

The CDR3 region is CASSLGSGFRGSDGYTF. The CDR3 region has the DNA TGTGCCAGCAGTCTGGGGTCAGGGTTCCGGGGGTCGGATGGCTACACCTTC. The genes are TRBV28 and TRBJ1-2, with D possibly TRBD1 on 5 matching bases. Germline V gene sequence: CDR1 MDHEN, CDR2 SYDVKM. The CDR3 consists of 17 residues. With 5 bases removed from V and 6 bases from J, the gap between germline ends came to 25 bases.

CDR3 nucleotides: TGTGCCAGCAGCCCCCAGTCGGTTGGAGGGCCAGATACGCAGTATTTT. It is translated as CASSPQSVGGPDTQYF. This chain joins TRBV7-6 and TRBJ2-3; tentative D call: TRBD2 (6 bases). This CDR3 is built from 16 residues. Germline CDR1 reads SGHVS; CDR2 reads FNYEAQ. V was clipped by 5 bases and J by 4 bases, with 19 bases between them.

This clone was seen only once. For the CDR3, the DNA is TGTGCCAGCACTCCGGGAGGGCCGACAGATACGCAGTATTTT. This sequence encodes CASTPGGPTDTQYF. The chain recombines TRBV14 with TRBJ2-3; 8 bases line up with TRBD2. The germline CDR1 and CDR2 sequences are SGHDN and FVKESK. After removal of 7 bases from V and 3 bases from J, the junction contained 6 bases not matched to a gene. The CDR3 is made up of 14 amino acids.

This rearrangement joins TRBV15 to TRBJ1-1; D ambiguous. The germline V gene encodes CDR1 LNHNV and CDR2 YYDKDF (reference sequence). Trimming took 5 bases from V and 0 from J, leaving 13 bases between them. The CDR3 loop spans 15 amino acids. As DNA, the CDR3 is TGTGCCACCAGCGCCACGTTAGAGCTGAACACTGAAGCTTTCTTT. Residues: CATSATLELNTEAFF.